The 16 T cell receptor beta chains listed next were all sequenced from one sample in a study of STAT5B mutations in CD4+ large granular lymphocyte leukemia. Profiling relied on immunoSEQ multiplex PCR, and the TCRdb table lists in-frame clones only, not all of them. This table has roughly 5,900 clones, around four fifths appearing once. Sequenced material: PBMCs. The receptors come from a man older than 75 with CD4+ T-cell large granular lymphocyte leukemia.

J is TRBJ1-1 and V is TRBV4-2; D is undetermined. V was pared by 0 bases and J by 0 bases, with 8 bases between. The CDR3 covers 15 residues. Germline-derived CDR1 and CDR2 are LGHNA and YNFKEQ. Here the CDR3 DNA reads TGTGCCAGCAGCCAAGAGATGGGCATGAACACTGAAGCTTTCTTT. It codes for CASSQEMGMNTEAFF.

The V gene is TRBV30, the J gene TRBJ2-2; D unresolved. The CDR3 totals 12 residues. Germline CDR1 is GTSNPN and CDR2 is SVGIG (reference sequence). The V and J ends lost 2 bases and 5 bases respectively, with 6 bases between them. CDR3 nucleotides: TGTGCCTGGAGTCCTCTGACCGGGGAGCTGTTTTTT. Protein: CAWSPLTGELFF.

The V call is TRBV27, the J call TRBJ2-1; 11 bases agree with TRBD2. The ends lost 8 bases at V and 9 bases at J; junction bases unmatched: 9. The germline V gene has CDR1 MNHEY and CDR2 SMNVEV (reference sequence). This CDR3 region has 14 residues. The CDR3 reads CASLGTSGRGEQFF. CDR3 coding DNA: TGTGCCAGCCTAGGCACTAGCGGGAGAGGTGAGCAGTTCTTC.

The chain couples TRBV7-9 to TRBJ2-1; 12 bases fit TRBD2. Trimming removed 11 bases from V and 9 bases from J; junction bases left unmatched: 8. CDR3 size: 13 residues. Per germline, CDR1 SEHNR and CDR2 FQNEAQ (reference sequence). DNA for the CDR3: TGTGCCGTTATGACTAGCGGGAGAGGTGAGCAGTTCTTC. Protein sequence: CAVMTSGRGEQFF.

The V and J genes are TRBV15 and TRBJ1-4; D not certain. Germline CDR1 LNHNV, CDR2 YYDKDF (reference sequence). The CDR3 extends over 14 amino acids. V lost 6 bases to trimming and J lost 2 bases, with 10 bases between them. The CDR3 loop reads CATSDPGTNEKLFF. The CDR3 DNA reads TGTGCCACCAGTGACCCTGGCACTAATGAAAAACTGTTTTTT.

A few counts support this clone. The CDR3 loop reads CASSFGISYEQYF. As DNA, the CDR3 is TGTGCCAGCAGTTTTGGTATTTCCTACGAGCAGTACTTC. V usage is TRBV27 and J usage is TRBJ2-7; D unresolved. Trimming shortened V by 3 bases and J by 1 base, and 7 bases separated the two germline ends. CDR3 size: 13 residues. The germline V gene has CDR1 MNHEY and CDR2 SMNVEV (reference sequence).

The chain uses TRBV27 and TRBJ1-4; perhaps TRBD1 as D (6 bases). This CDR3 is built from 16 residues. The germline CDR1 and CDR2 sequences are MNHEY and SMNVEV (reference sequence). Trimming took off 2 bases at V and 7 bases at J, with 17 bases between the two ends. CDR3 coding DNA: TGTGCCAGCAGTTTAATCAAGTCGCGGGGGCCTGAAAAACTGTTTTTT. It codes for CASSLIKSRGPEKLFF. The variable domain in full, with the rest retrieved from reference TRBV27 and TRBJ1-4, is EAQVTQNPRYLITVTGKKLTVTCSQNMNHEYMSWYRQDPGLGLRQIYYSMNVEVTDKGDVPEGYKVSRKEKRNFPLILESPSPNQTSLYFCASSLIKSRGPEKLFFGSGTQLSVL.

The table lists this clone with a few counts. The chain joins TRBV7-9 to TRBJ1-5; D possibly corresponds to TRBD1 (6 bases). Germline CDR1 reads SEHNR; CDR2 reads FQNEAQ (reference sequence). Trimming took 4 bases from V and 4 from J, leaving 8 bases between them. The CDR3 has 13 amino acids. This CDR3 is CASSYGQNQPQHF. The CDR3 DNA is TGTGCCAGCAGCTACGGACAGAATCAGCCCCAGCATTTT.

This clone has more than one count but fewer than ten. J is TRBJ2-3 and V is TRBV19; D may be TRBD1 (6 bases). V gave up 6 bases and J gave up 3 bases, with 13 bases separating them. CDR1 and CDR2 (germline): LNHDA, SQIVND (reference sequence). The CDR3 is made up of 14 amino acids. The DNA of the CDR3 is TGTGCCAGTAGGGAGGACAGTTTGACAGATACGCAGTATTTT. This encodes CASREDSLTDTQYF.

The chain recombines TRBV7-2 with TRBJ2-2; 10 bases match TRBD2. Unmatched junction bases numbered 5, after V lost 6 bases and J lost 1 base. Germline V CDR1 and CDR2: SGHTA, FQGNSA. The CDR3 contains 16 residues. The CDR3 reads CASRLLAGLNTGELFF. CDR3 in DNA: TGTGCCAGCAGGTTACTAGCGGGGCTGAACACCGGGGAGCTGTTTTTT.

The chain carries TRBV5-6 and TRBJ2-7; TRBD2 matches at 14 bases. CDR3 size: 16 residues. Trimming removed 3 bases from V and 5 bases from J; junction bases left unmatched: 7. Germline V gene sequence: CDR1 SGHDT, CDR2 YYEEEE. The CDR3 here is CASSSGLAGVIDEQYF. CDR3 DNA sequence: TGTGCCAGCAGCTCGGGACTAGCGGGAGTAATCGACGAGCAGTACTTC.

In this sample, this clone turned up once. The chain uses TRBV5-3 and TRBJ1-6; no firm D call. TRBV5-3 is recorded as an ORF, its role being uncertain. Trimming cost V 2 bases and J 0 bases, with 18 bases left between them. The CDR3 is made up of 19 amino acids. CDR3 protein: CARSLFNRTAGSYNSPLHF. The CDR3 DNA follows: TGTGCCAGAAGCTTATTTAATAGGACCGCCGGCTCCTATAATTCACCCCTCCACTTT.

J is TRBJ2-2 and V is TRBV5-6; no clear D. V shed 6 bases and J shed 8 bases, with 2 bases lying between them. Germline lookup yields CDR1 SGHDT and CDR2 YYEEEE. The CDR3 has 9 amino acids. For the CDR3, the DNA is TGTGCCAGCACAGGGGAGCTGTTTTTT. Translation: CASTGELFF.

The chain links TRBV27 to TRBJ2-1; D remains unclear. V was clipped by 5 bases and J by 7 bases, with 9 bases between them. Germline V lookup: CDR1 MNHEY, CDR2 SMNVEV (reference sequence). This CDR3 is built from 12 residues. CDR3: CASSGLVNEQFF. The DNA of the CDR3 is TGTGCCAGCAGTGGGCTAGTGAATGAGCAGTTCTTC.

The chain uses TRBV6-1 and TRBJ1-2; 9 bases line up with TRBD1. V trimming: 6 bases; J trimming: 4 bases; junction bases outside the gene matches: 6. This CDR3 region has 14 residues. Per germline, CDR1 MNHNS and CDR2 SASEGT. CDR3 region: CASRVGQGIYGYTF. The DNA for the CDR3 is TGTGCCAGCAGGGTGGGACAGGGCATCTATGGCTACACCTTC.

The rearrangement joins TRBV11-2 to TRBJ2-7, with 8 bases lining up with TRBD1. Trimming at V came to 1 base and at J to 2 bases, leaving 4 bases not matched to a gene. Germline V CDR1 and CDR2: SGHAT, FQNNGV. This CDR3 spans 15 amino acids. The CDR3 spells CASSLGPDRAYEQYF. The DNA of the CDR3 is TGTGCCAGCAGCTTAGGGCCGGACAGGGCCTACGAGCAGTACTTC.